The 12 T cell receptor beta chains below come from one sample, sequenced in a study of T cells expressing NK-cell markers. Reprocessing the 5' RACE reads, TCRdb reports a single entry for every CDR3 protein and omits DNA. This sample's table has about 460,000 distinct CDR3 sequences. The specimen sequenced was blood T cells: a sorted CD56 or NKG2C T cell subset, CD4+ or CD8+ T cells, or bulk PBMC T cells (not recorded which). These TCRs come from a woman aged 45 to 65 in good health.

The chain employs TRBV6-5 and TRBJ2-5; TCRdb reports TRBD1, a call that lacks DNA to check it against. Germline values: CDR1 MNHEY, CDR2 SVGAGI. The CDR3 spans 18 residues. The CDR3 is CASSSPPRSGGYQETQYF.

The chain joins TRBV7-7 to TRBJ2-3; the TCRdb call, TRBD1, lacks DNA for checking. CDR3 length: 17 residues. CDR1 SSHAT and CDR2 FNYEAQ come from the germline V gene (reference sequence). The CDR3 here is CASSLSDAGPSTDTQYF. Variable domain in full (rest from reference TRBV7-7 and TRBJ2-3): GAGVSQSPRYKVTKRGQDVTLRCDPISSHATLYWYQQALGQGPEFLTYFNYEAQPDKSGLPSDRFSAERPEGSISTLTIQRTEQRDSAMYRCASSLSDAGPSTDTQYFGPGTRLTVL.

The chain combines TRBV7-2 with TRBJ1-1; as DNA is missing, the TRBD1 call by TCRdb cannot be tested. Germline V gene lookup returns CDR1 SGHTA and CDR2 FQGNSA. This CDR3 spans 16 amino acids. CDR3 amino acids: CASSLGATVRNTEAFF.

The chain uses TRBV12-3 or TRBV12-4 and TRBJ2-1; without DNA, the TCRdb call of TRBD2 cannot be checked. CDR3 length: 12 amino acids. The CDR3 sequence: CASSGGPKEQFF.

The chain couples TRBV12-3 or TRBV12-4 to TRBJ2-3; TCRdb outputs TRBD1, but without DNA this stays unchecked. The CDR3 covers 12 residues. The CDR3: CASSFTGDRRYF.

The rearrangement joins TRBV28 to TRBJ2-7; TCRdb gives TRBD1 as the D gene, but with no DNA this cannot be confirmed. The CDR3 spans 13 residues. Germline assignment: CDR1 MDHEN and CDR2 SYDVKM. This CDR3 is CASSSGHFYEQYF.

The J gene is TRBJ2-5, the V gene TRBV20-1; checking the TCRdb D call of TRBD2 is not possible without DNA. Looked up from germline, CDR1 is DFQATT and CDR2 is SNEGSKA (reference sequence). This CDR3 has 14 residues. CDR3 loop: CSATRLAASETQYF.

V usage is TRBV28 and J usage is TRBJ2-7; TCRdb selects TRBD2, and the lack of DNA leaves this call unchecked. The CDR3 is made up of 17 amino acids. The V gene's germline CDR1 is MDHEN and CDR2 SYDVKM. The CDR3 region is CASSSTWTSGSFYEQYF.

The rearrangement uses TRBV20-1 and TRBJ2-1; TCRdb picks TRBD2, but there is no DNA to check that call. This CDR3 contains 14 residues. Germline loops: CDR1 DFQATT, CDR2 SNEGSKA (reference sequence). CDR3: CSATLLAGLREQFF.

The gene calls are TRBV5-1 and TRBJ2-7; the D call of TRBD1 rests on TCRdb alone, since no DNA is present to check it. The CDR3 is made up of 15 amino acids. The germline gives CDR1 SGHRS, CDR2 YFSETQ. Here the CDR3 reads CASSLAGGRRDEQYF.

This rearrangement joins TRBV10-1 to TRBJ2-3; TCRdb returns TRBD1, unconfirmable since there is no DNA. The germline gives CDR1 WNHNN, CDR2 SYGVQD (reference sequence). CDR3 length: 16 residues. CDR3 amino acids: CASSDFDRGGTDTQYF.

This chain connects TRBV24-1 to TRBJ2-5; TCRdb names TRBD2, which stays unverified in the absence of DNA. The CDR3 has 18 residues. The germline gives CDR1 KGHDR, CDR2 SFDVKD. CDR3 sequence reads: CATSDIPGLAAERETQYF.